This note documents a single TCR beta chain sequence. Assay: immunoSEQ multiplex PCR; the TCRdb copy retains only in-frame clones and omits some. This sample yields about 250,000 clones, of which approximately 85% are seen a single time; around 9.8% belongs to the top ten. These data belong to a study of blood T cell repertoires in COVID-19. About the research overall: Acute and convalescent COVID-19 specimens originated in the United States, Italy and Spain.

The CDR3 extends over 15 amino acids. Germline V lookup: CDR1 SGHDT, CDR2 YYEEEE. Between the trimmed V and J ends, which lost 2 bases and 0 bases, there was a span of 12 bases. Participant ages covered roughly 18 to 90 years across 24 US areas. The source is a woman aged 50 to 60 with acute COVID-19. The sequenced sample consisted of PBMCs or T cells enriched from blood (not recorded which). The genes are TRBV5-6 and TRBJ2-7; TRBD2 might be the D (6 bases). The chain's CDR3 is CASSLWRRASYEQYF. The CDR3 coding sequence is TGTGCCAGCAGCTTATGGCGGAGGGCCTCCTACGAGCAGTACTTC.